This T cell receptor beta chain was recovered during a study of OX40 agonist ivuxolimab in advanced cancers. Study-wide context: Recorded diagnoses for dose-escalation patients were hepatocellular carcinoma, melanoma, renal cell or head and neck cancer.

On this clone itself: What it binds is unknown.

Enrollment shut out patients with autoimmune disease history or systemic immunosuppression. Trimming took 2 bases from V and 8 from J, leaving 22 bases between them. The CDR3 has 16 residues. CDR1 is SGHNT, CDR2 YYREEE, per germline (reference sequence). Overall study findings and caveats: Clones of CD4+ and CD8+ blood T cells grew by week 6 at doses of 0.1 to 3.0 mg/kg. Relative to CD4+ cells, CD8+ T cells on average had more expanded clones.

Data came from immunoSEQ multiplex PCR; TCRdb stores just in-frame clones and leaves some out. The table includes more than 40,000 clones, roughly 90% detected once. The sequencing here drew on CD4+ or CD8+ T cells sorted from blood, taken in a trial of the OX40 agonist ivuxolimab. The rearrangement links TRBV5-4 to TRBJ1-2, with D possibly TRBD1 on 6 matching bases. The clonotype was recovered from an adult with an advanced solid tumor such as melanoma, head and neck, liver or kidney cancer. CDR3 bases: TGTGCCAGCAGCTTACCGGGACACTATTTGCCGGGAGGCTACACCTTC. This codes for CASSLPGHYLPGGYTF.